The source of this T cell receptor (beta chain) is a study of OX40 agonist ivuxolimab in advanced cancers. Overall study: The patients received agonistic anti-OX40 (CD134) antibody ivuxolimab.

A word on this clone: Its antigen is as yet unknown.

The CDR3 covers 14 residues. V shed 5 bases, J shed 5 bases, and the junction held 8 bases outside the gene matches. Germline values: CDR1 SEHNR, CDR2 FQNEAQ (reference sequence). Study-level findings and limits: At 0.1 to 3.0 mg/kg and by week 6, clonal expansion occurred in CD4+ and CD8+ blood T cells.

Measured with immunoSEQ multiplex PCR; TCRdb has only the in-frame clones, and not every one. The data hold 20,000 to 25,000 clones, with approximately 88% observed a single time. This TCR was recovered from an adult with an advanced solid tumor such as melanoma, head and neck, liver or kidney cancer. The chain combines TRBV7-9 with TRBJ2-5, with 7 nucleotides matching TRBD1. Sample: CD4+ or CD8+ T cells sorted from blood, taken in a trial of the OX40 agonist ivuxolimab. DNA of the CDR3: TGTGCCAGCAGCGTAGACAGGGTCAGCGAGACCCAGTACTTC. It specifies CASSVDRVSETQYF.